The clone carrying this T cell receptor beta chain showed up just once. This entry comes from a study of control samples from healthy donors and cancer patients. The data were produced by immunoSEQ multiplex PCR, yet TCRdb's version contains in-frame clones alone and is incomplete. Here the sample spans over 150,000 clones, approximately 96% being singletons. Germline CDR1 reads GTSNPN; CDR2 reads SVGIG (reference sequence). The CDR3 loop spans 12 amino acids. V was shortened by 1 base and J by 11 bases, with 12 bases between the two germline ends. J is TRBJ1-5 and V is TRBV30; D may be TRBD1 (5 bases). Material: blood. This receptor was obtained from a young woman in good health. The CDR3 here is CAWSASGGAQHF. CDR3 nucleotide sequence: TGTGCCTGGAGTGCCTCCGGGGGGGCCCAGCATTTT.